Listed below are T cell receptor beta chains from one sample, sequenced in a study of Ad26.COV2.S vaccination and SARS-CoV-2 variants. Method: immunoSEQ multiplex PCR; TCRdb's copy keeps in-frame clones and lacks some. This sample yields just over 350,000 clones, of which about 91% are seen a single time; 3.9% belongs to the top ten. Material: peripheral blood, obtained after recovery from COVID-19. The receptors originated from a human donor who had recovered from COVID-19. CDR3s include the opening cysteine and the closing phenylalanine or tryptophan. The D gene is left open where the match is weak. Part of the rows lack a size; the others show once, few, many or a class for expanded clones.

j_gene	len	abundance	d_gene	v_gene	CDR3aa	CDR3nt
TRBJ2-7	14	-	-	TRBV7-2	CASSLGGPGYEQYF	TGTGCCAGCAGCTTAGGCGGGCCGGGCTACGAGCAGTACTTC
TRBJ2-1	14	-	-	TRBV18	CASSTPTTNNEQFF	TGTGCCAGCTCAACCCCAACGACGAACAATGAGCAGTTCTTC
TRBJ1-3	16	-	TRBD1	TRBV5-4	CASSSTGVHSGNTIYF	TGTGCCAGCAGCTCAACAGGGGTCCACTCTGGAAACACCATATATTTT
TRBJ1-1	13	-	-	TRBV6-4	CASSDSRGSQAFF	TGTGCCAGCAGTGACTCGAGGGGGTCCCAAGCTTTCTTT
TRBJ1-6	14	-	-	TRBV7-9	CASSLDRDNSPLHF	TGTGCCAGCAGCTTAGACAGGGATAATTCACCCCTCCACTTT
TRBJ2-2	13	-	-	TRBV11-2	CASSWRGSGELFF	TGTGCCAGCAGTTGGCGGGGTAGCGGGGAGCTGTTTTTT
TRBJ2-1	14	-	-	TRBV27	CASSLSSGNNEQFF	TGTGCCAGCAGTTTATCGTCCGGAAACAATGAGCAGTTCTTC
TRBJ2-2	12	-	-	TRBV25-1	CASTGLFGELFF	TGTGCCAGCACGGGCCTCTTCGGGGAGCTGTTTTTT
TRBJ1-4	15	-	-	TRBV6-4	CASSDSWQGSEKLFF	TGTGCCAGCAGTGACTCATGGCAGGGCAGTGAAAAACTGTTTTTT
TRBJ1-6	14	-	-	TRBV11-2	CASSLFGGGSPLHF	TGTGCCAGCAGCTTATTCGGGGGTGGTTCACCCCTCCACTTT
TRBJ1-2	13	-	-	TRBV5-4	CASSLGGAEGYTF	TGTGCCAGCAGCTTGGGCGGGGCGGAGGGCTACACCTTC
TRBJ2-2	17	-	TRBD2	TRBV27	CASSLSGSRGVTGELFF	TGTGCCAGCAGTTTATCGGGGAGCCGGGGGGTCACCGGGGAGCTGTTTTTT
TRBJ2-5	13	-	-	TRBV5-1	CASSLTGSETQYF	TGCGCCAGCAGCTTGACAGGGAGCGAGACCCAGTACTTC
TRBJ1-4	15	once	-	TRBV2	CASSLRTATNEKLFF	TGTGCCAGCAGTCTACGGACAGCAACTAATGAAAAACTGTTTTTT
TRBJ1-5	17	-	TRBD1	TRBV27	CASSFKGQPYSNQPQHF	TGTGCCAGCAGCTTCAAGGGACAGCCCTATAGCAATCAGCCCCAGCATTTT
TRBJ1-1	15	few	-	TRBV2	CASSMRPSFEPEAFF	TGTGCCAGCAGTATGCGACCCTCTTTTGAACCTGAAGCTTTCTTT
TRBJ1-5	15	-	-	TRBV6-5	CASSPSGLLNQPQHF	TGTGCCAGCAGTCCCTCAGGGTTGTTAAATCAGCCCCAGCATTTT
TRBJ1-3	14	-	TRBD1	TRBV19	CASQRTGSGNTIYF	TGTGCCAGTCAGCGGACAGGTTCTGGAAACACCATATATTTT
TRBJ1-2	16	-	TRBD1	TRBV5-4	CASSTGQVQTGLGYTF	TGTGCCAGCAGCACGGGACAGGTGCAGACGGGTCTGGGCTACACCTTC
TRBJ1-1	13	-	-	TRBV10-3	CAISEAGYTEAFF	TGTGCCATCAGTGAAGCGGGGTACACTGAAGCTTTCTTT
TRBJ2-2	14	-	TRBD2	TRBV27	CASSLRRGGGELFF	TGTGCCAGCAGCCTAAGGCGGGGGGGCGGGGAGCTGTTTTTT
TRBJ2-3	13	-	-	TRBV7-9	CASSLGFTDTQYF	TGTGCCAGCAGCTTAGGGTTCACAGATACGCAGTATTTT
TRBJ1-1	15	once	-	TRBV6-5	CASSYSRSENTEAFF	TGTGCCAGCAGTTACTCGAGGTCAGAGAACACTGAAGCTTTCTTT
TRBJ2-7	14	-	-	TRBV2	CASSVRGEGDEQYF	TGTGCCAGCAGTGTAAGAGGAGAAGGGGACGAGCAGTACTTC
TRBJ2-7	10	-	-	TRBV2	CASSAGTQYF	TGTGCCAGCAGTGCCGGGACGCAGTACTTC
TRBJ2-3	17	-	-	TRBV11-3	CASSLGVQGLHTDTQYF	TGTGCCAGCAGCTTAGGAGTTCAGGGACTGCACACAGATACGCAGTATTTT
TRBJ1-1	15	once	-	TRBV11-1	CASSLALRGDTEAFF	TGTGCCAGCAGCTTAGCGCTCCGGGGTGACACTGAAGCTTTCTTT
TRBJ1-1	13	-	-	TRBV14	CASSLAPTTEAFF	TGTGCCAGCAGCCTGGCCCCGACGACGGAAGCTTTCTTT
TRBJ1-3	16	-	-	TRBV9	CASSVGQTSSGNTIYF	TGTGCCAGCAGCGTCGGACAGACTAGCTCTGGAAACACCATATATTTT
TRBJ2-5	18	few	TRBD2	TRBV3-1/TRBV3-2	CASSQIVAGGLAEETQYF	TGTGCCAGCAGCCAAATCGTGGCGGGGGGACTAGCGGAAGAGACCCAGTACTTC
TRBJ2-5	12	-	-	TRBV6-6	CASSYSEETQYF	TGTGCCAGCAGTTACTCAGAAGAGACCCAGTACTTC
TRBJ1-2	14	-	TRBD1	TRBV6-5	CASRDRGSGYGYTF	TGTGCCAGCAGGGACAGGGGGTCTGGCTATGGCTACACCTTC
TRBJ2-5	17	once	TRBD2	TRBV13	CASSEPPQTSGKETQYF	TGTGCCAGCAGCGAACCTCCCCAGACTAGCGGAAAAGAGACCCAGTACTTC
TRBJ1-5	14	-	-	TRBV19	CASSIDFGNQPQHF	TGTGCCAGTAGTATAGATTTCGGCAATCAGCCCCAGCATTTT
TRBJ1-4	14	-	-	TRBV4-3	CASSQEIPGRKLFF	TGCGCCAGCAGCCAAGAAATCCCAGGGAGGAAACTGTTTTTT
TRBJ2-3	15	many	TRBD2	TRBV6-4	CASSDSTSGVDTQYF	TGTGCCAGCAGTGACTCGACTAGCGGGGTAGATACGCAGTATTTT